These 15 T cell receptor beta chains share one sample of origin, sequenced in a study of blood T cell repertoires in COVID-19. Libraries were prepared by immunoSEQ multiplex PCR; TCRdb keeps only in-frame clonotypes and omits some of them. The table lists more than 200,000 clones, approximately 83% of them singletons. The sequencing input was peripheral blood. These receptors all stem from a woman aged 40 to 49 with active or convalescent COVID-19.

Here the CDR3 reads CAISGTDSTNTEAFF. CDR3 nucleotides: TGTGCCATCTCCGGGACAGACAGTACAAACACTGAAGCTTTCTTT. This chain uses TRBV10-3 with TRBJ1-1; TRBD1 agrees at 7 bases. This CDR3 region has 15 residues. Germline CDR1 and CDR2: ENHRY and SYGVKD. J gave up 2 bases and V 8 bases, and 11 bases lay outside the gene matches.

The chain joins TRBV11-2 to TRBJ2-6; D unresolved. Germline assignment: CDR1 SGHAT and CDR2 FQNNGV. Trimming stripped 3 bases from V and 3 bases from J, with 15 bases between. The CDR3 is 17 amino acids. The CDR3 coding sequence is TGTGCCAGCAGCTTGGGTGGCGCCACAGATGGGGCCAACGTCCTGACTTTC. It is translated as CASSLGGATDGANVLTF.

The CDR3 DNA sequence: TGTGCCAGCAGCCCCTGGACAGGGGGCGGCTATGGCTACACCTTC. Its translation is CASSPWTGGGYGYTF. This chain connects TRBV9 to TRBJ1-2; 11 nucleotides align to TRBD1. Germline loops: CDR1 SGDLS, CDR2 YYNGEE. V lost 4 bases and J lost 4; bases outside the gene matches: 6. CDR3 length: 15 residues.

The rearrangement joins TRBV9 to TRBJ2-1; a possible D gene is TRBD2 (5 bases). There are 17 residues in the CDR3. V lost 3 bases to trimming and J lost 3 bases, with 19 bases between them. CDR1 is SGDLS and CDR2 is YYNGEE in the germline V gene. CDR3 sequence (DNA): TGTGCCAGCAGCGGACCAGATAGCGTGCGAGTCTACAATGAGCAGTTCTTC. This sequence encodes CASSGPDSVRVYNEQFF.

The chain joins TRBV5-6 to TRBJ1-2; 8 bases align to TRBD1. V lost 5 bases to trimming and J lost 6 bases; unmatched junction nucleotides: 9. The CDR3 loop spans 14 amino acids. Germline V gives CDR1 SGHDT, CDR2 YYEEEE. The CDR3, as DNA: TGTGCCAGCAGGGGTGACGACAGGGGTGATGGCTACACCTTC. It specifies CASRGDDRGDGYTF.

CDR3 in amino acids: CASTLTGTGGDTQYF. The DNA for the CDR3 is TGTGCCAGCACCCTAACCGGGACTGGAGGGGATACGCAGTATTTT. V usage is TRBV4-2 and J usage is TRBJ2-3; D is possibly TRBD2 (6 bases). Germline V gene data show CDR1 as LGHNA and CDR2 as YNFKEQ. V lost 7 bases to trimming and J lost 6 bases, with 20 bases between them. The CDR3 is 15 amino acids.

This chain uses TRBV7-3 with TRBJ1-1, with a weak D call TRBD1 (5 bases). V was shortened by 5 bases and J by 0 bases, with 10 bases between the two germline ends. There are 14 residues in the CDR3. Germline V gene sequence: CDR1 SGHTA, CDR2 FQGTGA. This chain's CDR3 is CASSPGHLNTEAFF. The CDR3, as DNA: TGTGCCAGCAGCCCCGGACACTTGAACACTGAAGCTTTCTTT.

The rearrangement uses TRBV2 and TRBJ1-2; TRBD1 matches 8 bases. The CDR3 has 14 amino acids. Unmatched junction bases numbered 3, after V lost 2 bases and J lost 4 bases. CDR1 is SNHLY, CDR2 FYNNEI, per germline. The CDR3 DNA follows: TGTGCCAGCAGTGAACAACAGGGGGGCTATGGCTACACCTTC. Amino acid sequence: CASSEQQGGYGYTF.

The CDR3 loop is CASSLTGEETQYF. The CDR3 DNA reads TGCGCCAGCAGCTTGACGGGGGAAGAGACCCAGTACTTC. The chain has TRBV5-1 and TRBJ2-5; D may be TRBD2 (6 bases). The CDR3 consists of 13 residues. Between the trimmed V and J ends, which lost 1 base and 3 bases, there was a span of 7 bases. Germline values: CDR1 SGHRS, CDR2 YFSETQ.

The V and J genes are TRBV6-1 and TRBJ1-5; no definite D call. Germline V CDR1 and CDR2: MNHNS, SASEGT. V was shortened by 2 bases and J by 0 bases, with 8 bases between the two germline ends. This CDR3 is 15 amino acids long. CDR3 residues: CASSESRYSNQPQHF. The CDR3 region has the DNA TGTGCCAGCAGTGAATCCCGGTATAGCAATCAGCCCCAGCATTTT.

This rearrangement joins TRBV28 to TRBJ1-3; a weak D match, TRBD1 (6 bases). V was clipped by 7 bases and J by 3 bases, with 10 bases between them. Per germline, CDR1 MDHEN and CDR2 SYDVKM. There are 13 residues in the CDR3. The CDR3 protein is CASKRGNGNTIYF. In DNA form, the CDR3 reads TGTGCCAGCAAGAGGGGGAATGGAAACACCATATATTTT.

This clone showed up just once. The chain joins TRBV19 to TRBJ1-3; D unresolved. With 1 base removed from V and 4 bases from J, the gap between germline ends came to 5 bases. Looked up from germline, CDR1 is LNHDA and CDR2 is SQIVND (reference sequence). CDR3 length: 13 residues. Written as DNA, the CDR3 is TGTGCCAGTAGTATAGGGGCGGGAAACACCATATATTTT. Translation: CASSIGAGNTIYF.

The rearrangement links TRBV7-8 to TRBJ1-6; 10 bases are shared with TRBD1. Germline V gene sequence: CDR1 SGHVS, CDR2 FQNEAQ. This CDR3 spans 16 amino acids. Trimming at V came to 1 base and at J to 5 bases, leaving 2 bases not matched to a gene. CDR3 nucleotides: TGTGCCAGCAGCTTAGATGGGACAGGGGATAATTCACCCCTCCACTTT. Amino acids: CASSLDGTGDNSPLHF.

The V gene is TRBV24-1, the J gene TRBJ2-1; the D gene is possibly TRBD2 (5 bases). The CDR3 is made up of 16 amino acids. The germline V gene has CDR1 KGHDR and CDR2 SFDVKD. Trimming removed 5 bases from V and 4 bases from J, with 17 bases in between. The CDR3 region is CATSGALGWGYNEQFF. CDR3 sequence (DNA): TGTGCCACCAGTGGGGCACTAGGGTGGGGATACAATGAGCAGTTCTTC.

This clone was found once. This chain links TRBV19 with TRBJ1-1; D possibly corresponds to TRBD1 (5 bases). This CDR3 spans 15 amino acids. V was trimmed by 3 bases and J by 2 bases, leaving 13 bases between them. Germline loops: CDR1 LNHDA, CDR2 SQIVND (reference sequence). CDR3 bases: TGTGCCAGTAGTATGAGTAGGGACTTCAACACTGAAGCTTTCTTT. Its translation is CASSMSRDFNTEAFF.